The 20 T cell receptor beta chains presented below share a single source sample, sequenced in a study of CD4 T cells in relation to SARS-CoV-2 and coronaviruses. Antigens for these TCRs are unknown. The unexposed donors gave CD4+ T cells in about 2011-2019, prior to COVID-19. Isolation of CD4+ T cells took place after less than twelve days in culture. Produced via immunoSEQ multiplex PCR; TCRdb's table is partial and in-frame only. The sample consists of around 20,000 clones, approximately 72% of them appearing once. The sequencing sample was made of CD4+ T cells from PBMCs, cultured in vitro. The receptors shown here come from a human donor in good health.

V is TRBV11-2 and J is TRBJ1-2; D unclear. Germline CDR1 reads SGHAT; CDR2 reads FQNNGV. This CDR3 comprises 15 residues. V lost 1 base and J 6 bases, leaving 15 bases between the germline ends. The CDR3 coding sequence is TGTGCCAGCAGCTTAGCTGGTCAGATTGCTGATGGCTACACCTTC. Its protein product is CASSLAGQIADGYTF.

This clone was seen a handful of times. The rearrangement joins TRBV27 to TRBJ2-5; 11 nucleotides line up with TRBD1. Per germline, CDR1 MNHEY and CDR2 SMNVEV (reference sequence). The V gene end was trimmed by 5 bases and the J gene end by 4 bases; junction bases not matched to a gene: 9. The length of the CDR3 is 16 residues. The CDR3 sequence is CASSHTRTGGAETQYF. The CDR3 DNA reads TGTGCCAGCAGTCACACCCGGACAGGGGGCGCAGAGACCCAGTACTTC.

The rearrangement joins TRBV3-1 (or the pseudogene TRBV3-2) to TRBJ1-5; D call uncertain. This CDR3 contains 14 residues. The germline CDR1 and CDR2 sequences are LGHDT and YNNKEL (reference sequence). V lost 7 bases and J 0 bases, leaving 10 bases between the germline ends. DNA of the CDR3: TGTGCCAGCACTCGTGGTTATAGCAATCAGCCCCAGCATTTT. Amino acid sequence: CASTRGYSNQPQHF.

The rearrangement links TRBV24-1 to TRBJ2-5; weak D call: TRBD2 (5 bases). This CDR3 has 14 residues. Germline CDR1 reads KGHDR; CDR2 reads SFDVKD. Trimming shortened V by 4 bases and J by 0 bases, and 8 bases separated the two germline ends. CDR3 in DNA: TGTGCCACCAGTGACCTACTAGACCAAGAGACCCAGTACTTC. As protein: CATSDLLDQETQYF.

The CDR3 DNA is TGCAGCGTTGAAGCCGGGATCCTGGACTATGGCTACACCTTC. Amino acids: CSVEAGILDYGYTF. V is TRBV29-1 and J is TRBJ1-2, with D hard to call. The CDR3 covers 14 residues. From germline, CDR1 is SQVTM and CDR2 ANQGSEA. Between the trimmed V and J ends, which lost 1 base and 3 bases, there was a span of 12 bases.

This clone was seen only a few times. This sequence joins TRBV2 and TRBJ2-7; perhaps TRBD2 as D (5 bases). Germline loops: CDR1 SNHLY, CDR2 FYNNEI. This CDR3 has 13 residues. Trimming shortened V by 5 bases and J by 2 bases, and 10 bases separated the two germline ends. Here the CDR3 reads CASSSAVPYEQYF. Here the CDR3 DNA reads TGTGCCAGCAGTTCAGCGGTTCCCTACGAGCAGTACTTC.

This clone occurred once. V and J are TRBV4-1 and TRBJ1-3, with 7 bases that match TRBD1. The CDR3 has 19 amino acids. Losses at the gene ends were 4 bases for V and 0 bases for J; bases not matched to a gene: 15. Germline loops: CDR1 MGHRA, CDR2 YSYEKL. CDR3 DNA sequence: TGCGCCAGCAGCCTTGTGACAGGGATAAGGAAGGGCTCTGGAAACACCATATATTTT. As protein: CASSLVTGIRKGSGNTIYF.

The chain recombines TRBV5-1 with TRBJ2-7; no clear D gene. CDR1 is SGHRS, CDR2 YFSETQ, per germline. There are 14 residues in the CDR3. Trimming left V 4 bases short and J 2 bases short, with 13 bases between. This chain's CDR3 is CASSLGSEPYEQYF. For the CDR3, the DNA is TGCGCCAGCAGCCTGGGCTCGGAGCCCTACGAGCAGTACTTC.

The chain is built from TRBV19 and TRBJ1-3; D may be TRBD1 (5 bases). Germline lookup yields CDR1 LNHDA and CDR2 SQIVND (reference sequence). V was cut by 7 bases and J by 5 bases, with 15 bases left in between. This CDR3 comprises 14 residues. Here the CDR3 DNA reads TGTGCCAGTATCCGGGACGGTCCTAGAAACACCATATATTTT. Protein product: CASIRDGPRNTIYF.

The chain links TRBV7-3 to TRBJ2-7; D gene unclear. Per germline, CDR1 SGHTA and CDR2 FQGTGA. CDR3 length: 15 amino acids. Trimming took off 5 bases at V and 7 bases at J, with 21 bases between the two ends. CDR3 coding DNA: TGTGCCAGCAGCGAAGACTCACAAAAACCCAATGAGCAGTACTTC. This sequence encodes CASSEDSQKPNEQYF.

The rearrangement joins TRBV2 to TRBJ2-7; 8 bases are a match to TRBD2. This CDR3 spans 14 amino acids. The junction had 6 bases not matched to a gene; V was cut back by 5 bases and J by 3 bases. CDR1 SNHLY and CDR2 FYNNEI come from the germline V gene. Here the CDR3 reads CASSSTSGGYEQYF. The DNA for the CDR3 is TGTGCCAGCAGTTCCACTAGCGGTGGCTACGAGCAGTACTTC.

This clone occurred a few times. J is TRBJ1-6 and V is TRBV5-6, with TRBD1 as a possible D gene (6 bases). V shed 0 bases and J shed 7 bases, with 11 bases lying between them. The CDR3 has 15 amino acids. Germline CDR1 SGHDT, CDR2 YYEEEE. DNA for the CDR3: TGTGCCAGCAGCTTGGAGGGACATCCCAATTCACCCCTCCACTTT. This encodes CASSLEGHPNSPLHF. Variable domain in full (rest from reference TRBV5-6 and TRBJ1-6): DAGVTQSPTHLIKTRGQQVTLRCSPKSGHDTVSWYQQALGQGPQFIFQYYEEEERQRGNFPDRFSGHQFPNYSSELNVNALLLGDSALYLCASSLEGHPNSPLHFGNGTRLTVT.

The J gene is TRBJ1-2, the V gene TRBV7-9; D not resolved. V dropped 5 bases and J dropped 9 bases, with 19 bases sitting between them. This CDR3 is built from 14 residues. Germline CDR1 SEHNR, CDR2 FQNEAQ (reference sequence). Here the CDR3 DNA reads TGTGCCAGCAGCAAACAGTCGGGAGATAGGAGCTACACCTTC. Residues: CASSKQSGDRSYTF.

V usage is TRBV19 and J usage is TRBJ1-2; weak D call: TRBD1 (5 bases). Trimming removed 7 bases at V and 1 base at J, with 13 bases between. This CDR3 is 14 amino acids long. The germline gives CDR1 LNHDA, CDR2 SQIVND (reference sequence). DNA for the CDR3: TGTGCCAGTACTACCGGGACGGGTAACTATGGCTACACCTTC. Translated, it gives CASTTGTGNYGYTF.

CDR3 sequence (DNA): TGCAGTGCTCCCTTAAACAATGAGCAGTTCTTC. Translation: CSAPLNNEQFF. The V gene is TRBV20-1, the J gene TRBJ2-1, with no clear D. CDR1 DFQATT and CDR2 SNEGSKA come from the germline V gene (reference sequence). CDR3 size: 11 residues. Trimming removed 5 bases at V and 5 bases at J, with 7 bases between.

DNA of the CDR3: TGCGCCAGCAGTCGAGGACAGGGAGGGATTACTGAAGCTTTCTTT. Amino acid sequence: CASSRGQGGITEAFF. The V and J genes are TRBV5-1 and TRBJ1-1; 8 bases match TRBD1. CDR3 length: 15 residues. In germline, CDR1 is SGHRS, CDR2 YFSETQ. V lost 5 bases and J lost 5; bases outside the gene matches: 11.

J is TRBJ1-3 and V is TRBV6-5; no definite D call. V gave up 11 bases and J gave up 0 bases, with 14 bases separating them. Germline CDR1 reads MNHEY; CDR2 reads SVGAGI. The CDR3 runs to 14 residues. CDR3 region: CACYNQISGNTIYF. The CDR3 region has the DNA TGTGCCTGCTACAACCAAATCTCTGGAAACACCATATATTTT.

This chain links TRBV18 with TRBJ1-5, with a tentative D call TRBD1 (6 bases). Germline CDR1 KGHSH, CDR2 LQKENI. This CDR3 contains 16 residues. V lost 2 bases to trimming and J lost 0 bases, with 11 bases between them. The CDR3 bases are TGTGCCAGCTCACCAGGACAGATCTATAGCAATCAGCCCCAGCATTTT. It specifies CASSPGQIYSNQPQHF.

The CDR3 reads CATSEFSNQPQHF. DNA of the CDR3: TGTGCCACCAGTGAGTTCAGCAATCAGCCCCAGCATTTT. The chain has TRBV24-1 and TRBJ1-5; D not resolved. The CDR3 loop spans 13 amino acids. V lost 4 bases, J lost 1 base, and 4 bases lay in between. CDR1 and CDR2 from the germline V gene are KGHDR and SFDVKD.

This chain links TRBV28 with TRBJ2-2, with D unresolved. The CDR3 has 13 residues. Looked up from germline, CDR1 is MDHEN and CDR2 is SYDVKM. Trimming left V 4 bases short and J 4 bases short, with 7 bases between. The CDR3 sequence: CASSSQFTGELFF. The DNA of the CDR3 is TGTGCCAGCAGTTCTCAGTTCACCGGGGAGCTGTTTTTT.